This T cell receptor beta chain was identified during a study of beta chain features in type 1 diabetes listed by TCRdb under 2018. About the full investigation: No differences in mean age, gender distribution, total cell number or subset yield were found between patients and healthy donors. A total of approximately 100 million sorted cells were examined across all samples, and the number of cells per subset was strongly correlated with RNA yield. In the study, recently diagnosed type 1 diabetes patients and matched healthy donors were compared on the TCRB repertoires of their sorted circulating CD4+ T cell subsets. Regulatory and stem cell-like memory subsets were isolated from only 8 patients and roughly 8 healthy donors, whereas naive and central memory subsets came from all 30 or so donors.

From each donor, a single peripheral blood sample of 90 to 150 mL on average was drawn into heparinised tubes. Using a panel that included CD45RO, CCR7, CD25, CD127, CD95 and CD27, naive, central memory, regulatory and stem cell-like memory CD4+ T cells were sorted on a BD FACSAria II. Every sorted population had a purity above 98%. PBMCs were isolated right away by Lymphoprep density gradient centrifugation and were stained directly, without culture. So that batch effects would be minimized, each experiment stained and sorted samples in pairs, pairing one healthy donor with one patient. General study outcomes and caveats: The naive, central memory and regulatory TCRB repertoires appeared to resemble one another more closely among patients than among healthy donors. Only small numbers of individuals were included in the HLA sub-analyses, which left unresolved whether HLA type had any influence on TCRB rearrangement. Shorter templates might have been favored by PCR, but patient and control samples were amplified and corrected together, so both groups would have been affected equally by any skew. A moderate but significant shortening of TCRB CDR3 length was observed in type 1 diabetes patients in all four CD4+ subsets. Sequencing cDNA rather than genomic DNA could over-represent highly expressing activated cells, although activation and CD3 levels did not differ between groups. At VDJ recombination sites, type 1 diabetes patients had fewer insertions and more deleted nucleotides, which implies abnormalities in thymic rearrangement.

Including cysteine and phenylalanine, the CDR3 has 18 amino acids. The only DNA kept is the CDR3, 54 bases in frame from the first base. The germline V gene sets CDR1 to MGHRA and CDR2 to YSYEKL. V is cut back by 0 bases and J by 7 bases, with 15 bases in the junction unmatched. This clone was recorded a few times. Its specific antigen is unknown. Per-nucleotide qualities are absent, and no much larger clonotype sits a single base away. The High Capacity cDNA Reverse Transcription Kit was used to reverse transcribe all of the isolated RNA, meaning that expressed TCRB transcripts were what got sequenced. Deep immunoSEQ sequencing was applied to naive, central memory and regulatory T cell samples, giving an average of roughly 3.5 million total reads per sample. Sorted cells were lysed in RLT buffer and RNA was extracted with DNase-treated RNeasy Micro or Mini kits, depending on cell number. Each cell subset was processed on its own to prevent cross-contamination, while patient and healthy donor samples were processed together. TCRB sequences were amplified from cDNA with the immunoSEQ multiplex PCR, producing 87-bp fragments spanning the CDR3 region. Sequencing of the amplicons was done on the Illumina HiSeq platform. The source study handled its data this way. Synthetic template baselines were used to correct PCR bias computationally, reads within Hamming distance 2 were collapsed together, and singletons that could not be merged were discarded. Reads were aligned against IMGT to assign V, D and J genes, CDR3 length and insertions or deletions at six rearrangement sites. Clonotype counts were normalized to sorted cell number within each subset before computing true diversity and Gini coefficients with the tcR R package. The overlap coefficient, calculated on TCRB nucleotide sequences, was used to quantify repertoire sharing. Out-of-frame TCRB sequences from naive cells were analyzed as a proxy for the pre-selection repertoire. Entries here come from immuneACCESS through TCRdb and include only in-frame sequences with V and J called. Some clones fail to appear in such tables; in the studies checked, an unresolved V gene covers under half of the shortfall, and the cause of the remainder is unknown. V, J and clone size are taken as reported in that table, and D and trimming were inferred from the DNA itself. The table for this sample lists about 250,000 clones; 13% to 15% of them were counted only once. The ten top clones hold roughly 0.028% of the sample.

The TCR was taken from a woman aged 40 to 50 in good health. The sample consisted of naive CD4+ T cells from blood. According to the study, the label for this sample's cell subset or site signals: true naive CD4+ T cells. The V and J genes are TRBV4-1 and TRBJ2-1; TRBD1 agrees with 7 junctional bases. The CDR3 sequence is CASSQEGAGGQGVNEQFF. The bases read TGCGCCAGCAGCCAAGAAGGGGCCGGAGGCCAGGGGGTAAATGAGCAGTTCTTC.